One sample yielded the 15 T cell receptor beta chains listed below, sequenced in a study of T cells in localized non-small cell lung cancer. This table comes from immunoSEQ multiplex PCR, and its TCRdb copy is limited to in-frame clones, with some not included. The table has roughly 20,000 clones, roughly four fifths seen once. Material: peripheral blood, obtained before any cancer treatment. All receptors derive from a man aged 35-75 years with stage I lung adenocarcinoma.

V is TRBV4-2 and J is TRBJ1-2; D may be TRBD1 (6 bases). Germline assignment: CDR1 LGHNA and CDR2 YNFKEQ. The CDR3 covers 15 residues. V gave up 5 bases and J gave up 0 bases, with 13 bases separating them. The DNA for the CDR3 is TGTGCCAGCAGCTTAACAGGGATTGCTAACTATGGCTACACCTTC. Protein sequence: CASSLTGIANYGYTF.

CDR3 residues: CASSLDPISTDTQYF. DNA for the CDR3: TGTGCCAGCAGCTTAGACCCTATTAGCACAGATACGCAGTATTTT. The genes are TRBV11-2 and TRBJ2-3; no firm D call. Germline V CDR1 and CDR2: SGHAT, FQNNGV. This CDR3 region has 15 residues. V dropped 0 bases and J dropped 0 bases, with 7 bases sitting between them.

V is TRBV11-2 and J is TRBJ1-6; weak D call: TRBD1 (5 bases). Trimming removed 5 bases from V and 7 bases from J, with 15 bases in between. The CDR3 runs to 15 residues. Germline CDR1 is SGHAT and CDR2 is FQNNGV. In DNA, the CDR3 is TGTGCCAGCAGCCTCAACGACGGGGGGAATTCACCCCTCCACTTT. It translates to CASSLNDGGNSPLHF.

The chain carries TRBV6-5 and TRBJ2-5; 10 bases match TRBD2. The germline V gene encodes CDR1 MNHEY and CDR2 SVGAGI. The CDR3 extends over 14 amino acids. V dropped 5 bases and J dropped 5; count of bases not matched to a gene: 5. The CDR3 DNA sequence: TGTGCCAGCAGTAGCGGGGGGGCCTTCGAGACCCAGTACTTC. It specifies CASSSGGAFETQYF.

The rearrangement joins TRBV28 to TRBJ1-6, with D tentatively TRBD1 (5 bases). With 5 bases removed from V and 7 bases from J, the gap between germline ends came to 9 bases. CDR3 length: 13 residues. Germline V lookup: CDR1 MDHEN, CDR2 SYDVKM. The CDR3 is CASSTGYNSPLHF. The CDR3 nucleotides read TGTGCCAGCAGTACAGGCTACAATTCACCCCTCCACTTT.

The V call is TRBV11-2, the J call TRBJ2-3, with TRBD2 matching 8 bases. The CDR3 runs 16 residues. Germline lookup yields CDR1 SGHAT and CDR2 FQNNGV. With 5 bases clipped from V and 4 bases from J, the junction kept 11 bases outside the gene matches. The CDR3 here is CASSISPAGVSDTQYF. CDR3 in DNA: TGTGCCAGCAGCATTAGCCCAGCGGGAGTTTCAGATACGCAGTATTTT.

This chain links TRBV27 with TRBJ2-7, with 7 bases that match TRBD1. V lost 6 bases, J lost 3 bases, and 14 bases stayed unmatched. Germline V gene data show CDR1 as MNHEY and CDR2 as SMNVEV (reference sequence). This CDR3 contains 16 residues. Here the CDR3 DNA reads TGTGCCAGCAGGACATTCACCGGGACAGCCTTCTACGAGCAGTACTTC. Protein: CASRTFTGTAFYEQYF.

V usage is TRBV19 and J usage is TRBJ1-2; TRBD1 agrees at 7 bases. The CDR3 spans 12 residues. With V trimmed by 11 bases and J by 13 bases, 16 bases remained unmatched. The V gene's germline CDR1 is LNHDA and CDR2 SQIVND (reference sequence). CDR3 nucleotide sequence: TGTGCCGGAACCGGGACAGCCAGGGTTTCCACCTTC. The encoded protein is CAGTGTARVSTF. Filled out from reference TRBV19 and TRBJ1-2, the complete variable domain reads DGGITQSPKYLFRKEGQNVTLSCEQNLNHDAMYWYRQDPGQGLRLIYYSQIVNDFQKGDIAEGYSVSREKKESFPLTVTSAQKNPTAFYLCAGTGTARVSTFGSGTRLTVV.

V is TRBV28 and J is TRBJ2-3, with TRBD2 matching 11 bases. Looked up from germline, CDR1 is MDHEN and CDR2 is SYDVKM. The trim removed 6 bases at V and 4 bases at J, leaving 6 bases unmatched. The CDR3 runs 15 residues. The CDR3 here is CASSSLAGGPDTQYF. The CDR3 bases are TGTGCCAGCAGCTCTCTAGCGGGAGGACCAGATACGCAGTATTTT.

As concerns this clone: A junction boundary mismatches the germline segment, possibly from a read error. The chain is built from TRBV7-9 and TRBJ2-5, with TRBD2 identical over 11 bases. Germline lookup yields CDR1 SEHNR and CDR2 FQNEAQ (reference sequence). The CDR3 spans 16 residues. The CDR3 spells CASRLAGGVNQETQYF. The CDR3 DNA sequence: TGTGCCAGCAGGTTAGCGGGAGGGGTGAACCAAGAGACCCAGTACTTC.

V and J are TRBV7-8 and TRBJ2-5; D unclear. V shed 6 bases and J shed 4 bases, with 21 bases lying between them. From germline, CDR1 is SGHVS and CDR2 FQNEAQ. The CDR3 spans 16 residues. CDR3 amino acids: CASSRGLSSLGETQYF. For the CDR3, the DNA is TGTGCCAGCAGTCGTGGCCTAAGCTCCCTCGGAGAGACCCAGTACTTC.

The rearrangement joins TRBV19 to TRBJ2-2, with a tentative D call TRBD2 (5 bases). Germline lookup yields CDR1 LNHDA and CDR2 SQIVND (reference sequence). The CDR3 extends over 14 amino acids. Trimming removed 7 bases from V and 0 bases from J, with 9 bases in between. In DNA form, the CDR3 reads TGTGCCAGTACCGTTAGCGCGAACACCGGGGAGCTGTTTTTT. Amino acid sequence: CASTVSANTGELFF.

The rearrangement joins TRBV4-2 to TRBJ2-3; 14 nucleotides align to TRBD2. V gave up 1 base and J gave up 11 bases; unmatched junction bases: 8. Germline V gives CDR1 LGHNA, CDR2 YNFKEQ. The CDR3 contains 16 residues. CDR3 in DNA: TGTGCCAGCAGCCAAGTGACTAGCGGGGGGGCAGTGGGGCAGTATTTT. Translation: CASSQVTSGGAVGQYF.

This chain links TRBV27 with TRBJ2-5, with D unresolved. Germline V gene lookup returns CDR1 MNHEY and CDR2 SMNVEV (reference sequence). V lost 5 bases and J lost 1, with 11 bases in between. There are 14 residues in the CDR3. The CDR3 protein is CASSPQFSQETQYF. The DNA of the CDR3 is TGTGCCAGCAGTCCCCAATTTAGCCAAGAGACCCAGTACTTC.

This clone has more than one count but fewer than ten. The chain's CDR3 is CATSRDRKGAGSPLHF. The CDR3 bases are TGTGCCACCAGCAGAGATCGGAAGGGGGCGGGTTCACCCCTCCACTTT. The V gene is TRBV15, the J gene TRBJ1-6, with 7 positions matching TRBD1. The CDR3 is 16 amino acids. V lost 0 bases, J lost 9 bases, and 8 bases stayed unmatched. The V gene's germline CDR1 is LNHNV and CDR2 YYDKDF (reference sequence). Filled out from reference TRBV15 and TRBJ1-6, the complete variable domain reads DAMVIQNPRYQVTQFGKPVTLSCSQTLNHNVMYWYQQKSSQAPKLLFHYYDKDFNNEADTPDNFQSRRPNTSFCFLDIRSPGLGDTAMYLCATSRDRKGAGSPLHFGNGTRLTVT.